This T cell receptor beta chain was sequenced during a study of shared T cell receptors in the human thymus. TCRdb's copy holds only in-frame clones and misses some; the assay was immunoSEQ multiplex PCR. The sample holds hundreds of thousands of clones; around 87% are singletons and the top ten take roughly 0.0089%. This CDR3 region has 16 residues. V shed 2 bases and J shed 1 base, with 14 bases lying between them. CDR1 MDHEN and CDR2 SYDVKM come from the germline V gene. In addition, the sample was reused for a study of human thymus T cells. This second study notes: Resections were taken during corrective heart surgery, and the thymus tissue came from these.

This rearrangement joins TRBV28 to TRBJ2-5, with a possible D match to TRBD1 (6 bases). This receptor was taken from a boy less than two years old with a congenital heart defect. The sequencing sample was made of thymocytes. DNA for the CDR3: TGTGCCAGCAGTTTAACCCGTGGACAGATCCAAGAGACCCAGTACTTC. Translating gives CASSLTRGQIQETQYF.